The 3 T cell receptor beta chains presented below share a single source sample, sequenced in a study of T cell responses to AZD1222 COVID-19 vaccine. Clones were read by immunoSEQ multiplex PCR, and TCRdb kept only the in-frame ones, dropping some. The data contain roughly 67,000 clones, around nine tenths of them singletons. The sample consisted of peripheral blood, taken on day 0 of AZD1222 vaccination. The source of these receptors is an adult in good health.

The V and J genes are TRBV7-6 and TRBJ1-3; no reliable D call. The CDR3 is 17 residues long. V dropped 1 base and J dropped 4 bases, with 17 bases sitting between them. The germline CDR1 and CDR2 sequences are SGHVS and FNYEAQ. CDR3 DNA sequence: TGTGCCAGCAGCTTAGAAAGGGCGGGCATACTAGGAAACACCATATATTTT. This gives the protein CASSLERAGILGNTIYF.

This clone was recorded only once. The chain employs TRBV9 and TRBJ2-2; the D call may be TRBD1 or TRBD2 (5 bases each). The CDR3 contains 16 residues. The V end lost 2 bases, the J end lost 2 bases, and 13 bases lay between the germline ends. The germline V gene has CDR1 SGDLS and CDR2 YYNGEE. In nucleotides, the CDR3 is TGTGCCAGCAGCGTTGATCCGGGACCCAACACCGGGGAGCTGTTTTTT. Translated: CASSVDPGPNTGELFF.

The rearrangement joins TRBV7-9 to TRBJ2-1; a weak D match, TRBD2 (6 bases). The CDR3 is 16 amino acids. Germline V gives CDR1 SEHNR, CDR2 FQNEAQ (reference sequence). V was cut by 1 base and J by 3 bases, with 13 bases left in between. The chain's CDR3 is CASSLEPAGLYNEQFF. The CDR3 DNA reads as TGTGCCAGCAGCTTAGAACCAGCGGGCCTCTACAATGAGCAGTTCTTC. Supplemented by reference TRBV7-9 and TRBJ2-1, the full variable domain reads DTGVSQNPRHKITKRGQNVTFRCDPISEHNRLYWYRQTLGQGPEFLTYFQNEAQLEKSRLLSDRFSAERPKGSFSTLEIQRTEQGDSAMYLCASSLEPAGLYNEQFFGPGTRLTVL.